Presented here are 32 T cell receptor beta chains from one specimen sequenced in a study of T cell responses to AZD1222 COVID-19 vaccine. The data were produced by immunoSEQ multiplex PCR, yet TCRdb's version contains in-frame clones alone and is incomplete. The sample holds approximately 140,000 clones, 94% seen once. Sequencing used peripheral blood, obtained on day 0 of AZD1222 vaccination. The origin of the receptors is an adult in good health.

Here the CDR3 reads CASSPRVSGNTIYF. DNA for the CDR3: TGTGCCAGCTCGCCCCGGGTTTCTGGAAACACCATATATTTT. The genes are TRBV3-1 (or the pseudogene TRBV3-2) and TRBJ1-3; D gene uncertain. V lost 8 bases, J lost 1 base, and 12 bases lay in between. The CDR3 is 14 residues long. From germline, CDR1 is LGHDT and CDR2 YNNKEL (reference sequence).

The chain recombines TRBV5-1 with TRBJ1-4; D not resolved. The CDR3 totals 14 residues. V was cut by 2 bases and J by 2 bases, with 7 bases left in between. The germline gives CDR1 SGHRS, CDR2 YFSETQ. The CDR3 DNA is TGCGCCAGCAGCTTACAGACTACTAATGAAAAACTGTTTTTT. Encoded protein: CASSLQTTNEKLFF.

V usage is TRBV19 and J usage is TRBJ1-2, with a tentative D call TRBD1 (6 bases). CDR1 is LNHDA and CDR2 is SQIVND in the germline V gene (reference sequence). The CDR3 extends over 12 amino acids. The V end lost 9 bases, the J end lost 3 bases, and 11 bases lay between the germline ends. CDR3 in DNA: TGTGCCAGCAGAACAGGGTACTATGGCTACACCTTC. Translating gives CASRTGYYGYTF.

V and J are TRBV2 and TRBJ1-3; D ambiguous. V shed 8 bases and J shed 0 bases, with 5 bases lying between them. This CDR3 has 12 amino acids. CDR1 and CDR2 from the germline V gene are SNHLY and FYNNEI. CDR3 region: CASGISGNTIYF. The CDR3 DNA follows: TGTGCCAGCGGTATCTCTGGAAACACCATATATTTT.

The rearrangement joins TRBV2 to TRBJ1-1, with 9 bases lining up with TRBD1. The CDR3 sequence is 14 residues long. CDR1 is SNHLY, CDR2 FYNNEI, per germline. V shed 4 bases, J shed 4 bases, and the junction held 4 bases outside the gene matches. The CDR3 sequence: CASSAQGAVTEAFF. The CDR3 DNA is TGTGCCAGCAGTGCACAGGGGGCCGTCACTGAAGCTTTCTTT.

V usage is TRBV5-4 and J usage is TRBJ2-7; the D gene is possibly TRBD2 (6 bases). The V gene lost 4 bases and the J gene lost 7 bases, with 12 bases spanning the gap. CDR3 length: 12 residues. Germline CDR1 SGHNT, CDR2 YYREEE (reference sequence). CDR3 amino acids: CASSRGGGEQYV. DNA of the CDR3: TGTGCCAGCAGCCGGGGTGGAGGGGAGCAGTACGTC.

The chain combines TRBV4-1 with TRBJ1-1; 7 bases agree with TRBD1. This CDR3 comprises 12 residues. Per the germline V gene, CDR1 is MGHRA and CDR2 is YSYEKL. V gave up 4 bases and J gave up 11 bases; unmatched junction bases: 7. Written as DNA, the CDR3 is TGCGCCAGCAGCCTCGCTTTGGGACAGGCTTTCTTT. Translating gives CASSLALGQAFF.

V gene TRBV27 combines with J gene TRBJ2-5; D may be TRBD1 (5 bases). There are 12 residues in the CDR3. With 6 bases removed from V and 2 bases from J, the gap between germline ends came to 7 bases. Germline V gene data show CDR1 as MNHEY and CDR2 as SMNVEV (reference sequence). The chain's CDR3 is CASRGLQETQYF. CDR3 bases: TGTGCCAGCAGGGGGCTTCAAGAGACCCAGTACTTC.

This clone showed up just once. This chain links TRBV13 with TRBJ1-2, with TRBD1 matching 10 bases. Germline values: CDR1 PRHDT, CDR2 FYEKMQ (reference sequence). CDR3 length: 17 amino acids. V was clipped by 2 bases and J by 4 bases; unmatched bases: 10. The CDR3 bases are TGTGCCAGCAGCTTACGAATAAGACAGGGGGCCGGCTATGGCTACACCTTC. It codes for CASSLRIRQGAGYGYTF. The whole variable domain, remainder taken from reference TRBV13 and TRBJ1-2, is AAGVIQSPRHLIKEKRETATLKCYPIPRHDTVYWYQQGPGQDPQFLISFYEKMQSDKGSIPDRFSAQQFSDYHSELNMSSLELGDSALYFCASSLRIRQGAGYGYTFGSGTRLTVV.

The rearrangement links TRBV9 to TRBJ1-2; the match to TRBD1 covers 9 bases. Trimming took 6 bases from V and 8 from J; bases not matched to a gene: 17. The CDR3 has 16 residues. CDR1 is SGDLS, CDR2 YYNGEE, per germline. DNA of the CDR3: TGTGCCAGCACCGCTGGGACAGGGACTGGGTCGGAAGGCTACACCTTC. This sequence encodes CASTAGTGTGSEGYTF.

This chain joins TRBV3-1 (or the pseudogene TRBV3-2) and TRBJ2-1; 7 bases fit TRBD2. Germline loops: CDR1 LGHDT, CDR2 YNNKEL (reference sequence). V was clipped by 8 bases and J by 0 bases; unmatched bases: 34. The CDR3 loop spans 24 amino acids. The CDR3 sequence is CASGELRDYIIKFAAQSSYNEQFF. CDR3 DNA: TGTGCCAGCGGGGAGTTGCGGGACTATATAATAAAATTCGCAGCGCAAAGCTCCTACAATGAGCAGTTCTTC.

The gene calls are TRBV7-2 and TRBJ2-1, with no clear D. In germline, CDR1 is SGHTA, CDR2 FQGNSA. The CDR3 runs 13 residues. V lost 1 base and J lost 6, with 7 bases in between. DNA for the CDR3: TGTGCCAGCAGCTTAGTTAAGGCCAATGAGCAGTTCTTC. Residues: CASSLVKANEQFF.

The chain carries TRBV28 and TRBJ2-7; 8 bases agree with TRBD2. Trimming cost V 3 bases and J 6 bases; bases outside gene matches: 7. Germline CDR1 and CDR2: MDHEN and SYDVKM. This CDR3 spans 14 amino acids. CDR3 DNA: TGTGCCAGCAGTTTCTACGCGGGAGGCCGCGAGCAGTACGTC. Its translation is CASSFYAGGREQYV.

This clone was counted a few times. J is TRBJ1-6 and V is TRBV3-1 (or the pseudogene TRBV3-2); D may be TRBD1 (5 bases). V was trimmed by 3 bases and J by 7 bases, leaving 13 bases between them. CDR3 size: 15 residues. Germline V CDR1 and CDR2: LGHDT, YNNKEL (reference sequence). CDR3 bases: TGTGCCAGCAGCCACGGGGCCGTCAGCAATTCACCCCTCCACTTT. Its protein product is CASSHGAVSNSPLHF.

The chain couples TRBV5-8 to TRBJ1-5; D possibly corresponds to TRBD1 (5 bases). CDR1 is SGHTS, CDR2 YDEGEE, per germline. V was clipped by 5 bases and J by 6 bases, with 12 bases between them. The CDR3 extends over 13 amino acids. CDR3 sequence: CASSRGVAQPQHF. In DNA, the CDR3 is TGTGCCAGCAGTCGGGGGGTGGCTCAGCCCCAGCATTTT. The whole variable domain, remainder taken from reference TRBV5-8 and TRBJ1-5, is EAGVTQSPTHLIKTRGQQATLRCSPISGHTSVYWYQQALGLGLQFLLWYDEGEERNRGNFPPRFSGRQFPNYSSELNVNALELEDSALYLCASSRGVAQPQHFGDGTRLSIL.

The rearrangement uses TRBV28 and TRBJ1-5; 7 bases match TRBD1. Germline CDR1 and CDR2: MDHEN and SYDVKM. The CDR3 is 15 amino acids. V was pared by 6 bases and J by 2 bases, with 7 bases of the junction left unmatched. The CDR3 here is CASRTSGGGNQPQHF. In nucleotides, the CDR3 is TGTGCCAGCAGAACGTCAGGGGGAGGCAATCAGCCCCAGCATTTT.

The chain employs TRBV7-9 and TRBJ1-1; D gene unclear. Per the germline V gene, CDR1 is SEHNR and CDR2 is FQNEAQ (reference sequence). The CDR3 contains 13 residues. Trimming left V 5 bases short and J 1 base short, with 8 bases between. CDR3 sequence: CASSRTRNTEAFF. As DNA, the CDR3 is TGTGCCAGCAGCCGGACGCGGAACACTGAAGCTTTCTTT. Using reference TRBV7-9 and TRBJ1-1 for the parts outside the CDR3, the full variable domain is DTGVSQNPRHKITKRGQNVTFRCDPISEHNRLYWYRQTLGQGPEFLTYFQNEAQLEKSRLLSDRFSAERPKGSFSTLEIQRTEQGDSAMYLCASSRTRNTEAFFGQGTRLTVV.

DNA of the CDR3: TGTGCCATCAGTGAGGAAGGGGCGTTGGTCGAAGCTTTCTTT. This gives the protein CAISEEGALVEAFF. The genes are TRBV10-3 and TRBJ1-1; D is perhaps TRBD1 (5 bases). Germline CDR1 and CDR2: ENHRY and SYGVKD. The CDR3 length is 14 residues. Trimming shortened V by 2 bases and J by 8 bases, and 15 bases separated the two germline ends.

This rearrangement joins TRBV2 to TRBJ1-6, with D tentatively TRBD1 (5 bases). The CDR3 is 15 residues long. Germline assignment: CDR1 SNHLY and CDR2 FYNNEI. V was pared by 5 bases and J by 7 bases, with 15 bases between. Here the CDR3 DNA reads TGTGCCAGCAGTCCGCTGGGGGGATGGAATTCACCCCTCCACTTT. This encodes CASSPLGGWNSPLHF.

V and J are TRBV6-1 and TRBJ1-2, with unresolved D. Trimming stripped 2 bases from V and 5 bases from J, with 15 bases between. From germline, CDR1 is MNHNS and CDR2 SASEGT. The CDR3 contains 15 residues. Here the CDR3 DNA reads TGTGCCAGCAGTGAACTTGGCGGTAGTACGTATGGCTACACCTTC. Amino acids: CASSELGGSTYGYTF.

The chain employs TRBV21-1 and TRBJ2-1; TRBD2, the D gene given by the table, was not confirmed from the DNA. TRBV21-1 is termed a pseudogene. The CDR3 length is 15 residues. CDR3 sequence (DNA): TGTGCCAGCAGCATAGAGGGACTAGCGGGAACTGAGCAGTTCTTC. Translating gives CASSIEGLAGTEQFF.

The CDR3 nucleotides read TGTGCCAGCAGCCAAGTAGCGGGGGGTTGGGGAGATACGCAGTATTTT. Protein product: CASSQVAGGWGDTQYF. The V call is TRBV3-1 (or the pseudogene TRBV3-2), the J call TRBJ2-3, with 10 bases fitting TRBD2. From germline, CDR1 is LGHDT and CDR2 YNNKEL (reference sequence). The CDR3 covers 16 residues. Trimming cost V 1 base and J 5 bases; bases outside gene matches: 6.

This clone appeared a single time. The chain recombines TRBV6-1 with TRBJ2-1; 8 bases match TRBD2. V shed 3 bases, J shed 1 base, and the junction held 2 bases outside the gene matches. Looked up from germline, CDR1 is MNHNS and CDR2 is SASEGT. This CDR3 comprises 15 residues. CDR3 region: CASSDLAGSYNEQFF. As DNA, the CDR3 is TGTGCCAGCAGTGATTTAGCGGGATCCTACAATGAGCAGTTCTTC.

The CDR3 spells CASSYSYTQGETQYF. The CDR3 nucleotides read TGTGCCAGCAGTTACTCGTACACCCAAGGGGAGACCCAGTACTTC. The chain uses TRBV6-5 and TRBJ2-5; D unclear. The germline V gene has CDR1 MNHEY and CDR2 SVGAGI. CDR3 size: 15 residues. Trimming stripped 0 bases from V and 5 bases from J, with 13 bases between.

CDR3 amino acids: CASTVDTLRGNEQFF. The CDR3 DNA is TGTGCCAGCACCGTGGACACGCTACGTGGTAATGAGCAGTTCTTC. The chain carries TRBV11-2 and TRBJ2-1, with D possibly being TRBD1 (5 bases). Germline CDR1 reads SGHAT; CDR2 reads FQNNGV. The CDR3 runs 15 residues. With 7 bases removed from V and 7 bases from J, the gap between germline ends came to 20 bases.

J is TRBJ1-2 and V is TRBV9; D is unresolved. V dropped 6 bases and J dropped 4 bases, with 7 bases sitting between them. Germline V CDR1 and CDR2: SGDLS, YYNGEE. The length of the CDR3 is 11 residues. The CDR3 region has the DNA TGTGCCAGCACCCGGGGCTATGGCTACACCTTC. This encodes CASTRGYGYTF.

The gene calls are TRBV7-2 and TRBJ2-1; 9 nucleotides match TRBD1. Looked up from germline, CDR1 is SGHTA and CDR2 is FQGNSA. The trim removed 2 bases at V and 0 bases at J, leaving 11 bases unmatched. The CDR3 extends over 19 amino acids. CDR3: CASSLRDRVIQYSYNEQFF. As DNA, the CDR3 is TGTGCCAGCAGCTTACGGGACAGGGTCATCCAGTACTCCTACAATGAGCAGTTCTTC.

V gene TRBV5-1 combines with J gene TRBJ2-5; no clear D gene. V lost 2 bases and J 5 bases, leaving 10 bases between the germline ends. The CDR3 totals 13 residues. Germline CDR1 is SGHRS and CDR2 is YFSETQ. As DNA, the CDR3 is TGCGCCAGCAGCTTTAACCCGAAGGAGACCCAGTACTTC. It is translated as CASSFNPKETQYF.

The J gene is TRBJ2-3, the V gene TRBV7-2, with no clear D. Trimming took off 2 bases at V and 0 bases at J, with 6 bases between the two ends. CDR1 and CDR2 (germline): SGHTA, FQGNSA. The CDR3 runs 14 residues. The CDR3 DNA reads as TGTGCCAGCAGCTTATGGCCTAGCACAGATACGCAGTATTTT. Translation gives CASSLWPSTDTQYF.

The chain uses TRBV4-2 and TRBJ1-6, with D uncertain. The CDR3 is 13 residues long. The V and J ends lost 2 bases and 10 bases respectively, with 9 bases between them. CDR1 is LGHNA, CDR2 YNFKEQ, per germline. The CDR3 nucleotides are TGTGCCAGCAGCCAAAAGACTGGGTCACCCCTCCACTTT. Translating it yields CASSQKTGSPLHF.

The chain carries TRBV6-4 and TRBJ2-1; 7 bases match TRBD1. The V segment lost 0 bases and the J segment 8 bases; nucleotides outside the gene matches: 10. Germline loops: CDR1 MRHNA, CDR2 SNTAGT. The CDR3 totals 16 residues. CDR3 region: CASSDSPDRAGDEQFF. The CDR3 coding sequence is TGTGCCAGCAGTGACTCACCCGACAGGGCTGGGGATGAGCAGTTCTTC.

This clone was seen a single time. The rearrangement links TRBV5-5 to TRBJ2-1; TRBD2 agrees at 10 bases. Trimming at V came to 0 bases and at J to 9 bases, leaving 6 bases not matched to a gene. CDR1 is SGHKS and CDR2 is YYEKEE in the germline V gene (reference sequence). This CDR3 has 15 amino acids. For the CDR3, the DNA is TGTGCCAGCAGCTTGGACCTAGCGGGAGACAGTGAGCAGTTCTTC. Encoded protein: CASSLDLAGDSEQFF.